This T cell receptor beta chain is from a study of shared clonotypes between healthy human individuals. General observations from the study: Sequencing depth was a factor that was expected to affect clonotype sharing among donors. Across subsets, estimated richness was generally greater for naive than for memory populations. Clonotypes shared by all four donors outscored non-shared clonotypes in generation probability.

The CDR3 length is 14 residues. V gave up 6 bases and J gave up 0 bases, with 9 bases separating them. Germline V gene data show CDR1 as SQVTM and CDR2 as ANQGSEA. A word on this clone: Its antigen is still unknown.

Method: immunoSEQ multiplex PCR; TCRdb's copy keeps in-frame clones and lacks some. Of about 2.3 million clones listed, more than 85% are singletons. The sequence came from a man between 18 and 29 years old in good health. Some clones in this sample may be carry-over from other donors' samples. The specimen was naive CD4+ T cells from PBMCs. The subset denotes: CD45RA+ positively selected. This chain links TRBV29-1 with TRBJ2-6; D uncertain. In DNA, the CDR3 is TGCAGCGTGGCCCTAGTCTCTGGGGCCAACGTCCTGACTTTC. As protein: CSVALVSGANVLTF.